These 20 T cell receptor beta chains were all obtained from the same sample, sequenced in a study of post-analysis software for immune sequencing data. General study points: In patients, about 5 TRBV segments were more frequent than in controls, with TRBV5-6, TRBV5-1 and TRBV20-1 among them.

No antigen is known for these receptors. Each TCR beta cDNA library carried unique molecular identifiers. TCRdb re-derived calls from the PCR reads in MiXCR, one entry per CDR3 protein. The sample comprises roughly 400,000 distinct CDR3 sequences, roughly 40% of which are singletons, and approximately 7.1% rests with the top ten. What was sequenced was blood. These receptors were taken from a girl aged 2 to 10 with multiple sclerosis.

The chain joins TRBV11-2 to TRBJ2-1; D gene ambiguous. V lost 5 bases, J lost 9 bases, and 14 bases lay in between. This CDR3 contains 13 residues. Germline-derived CDR1 and CDR2 are SGHAT and FQNNGV. The CDR3 region has the DNA TGTGCCAGCAGCCAGCAGCAAGCAGGTGAGCAGTTCTTC. Translated, it gives CASSQQQAGEQFF.

There are a few counts of this clonotype. The V and J genes are TRBV7-2 and TRBJ2-7; 13 bases match TRBD2. J lost 2 bases, V lost 5 bases, and 3 bases had no gene match. Germline CDR1 reads SGHTA; CDR2 reads FQGNSA. The CDR3 length is 15 residues. DNA for the CDR3: TGTGCCAGCAGCCCACTAGCGGGAGGGCCCTACGAGCAGTACTTC. Protein: CASSPLAGGPYEQYF.

This clonotype was picked up a small number of times. The chain couples TRBV27 to TRBJ2-3; tentatively, D is TRBD1 or TRBD2 (8 bases each). Between the trimmed V and J ends, which lost 6 bases and 8 bases, there was a span of 18 bases. In germline, CDR1 is MNHEY, CDR2 SMNVEV (reference sequence). The CDR3 spans 14 residues. CDR3 sequence reads: CASSGTGRGGTQYF. CDR3 DNA: TGTGCCAGCAGCGGGACAGGCCGGGGGGGTACGCAGTATTTT.

The J gene is TRBJ2-7, the V gene TRBV7-9, with unresolved D. CDR1 and CDR2 (germline): SEHNR, FQNEAQ (reference sequence). CDR3 length equals 14 residues. V was shortened by 7 bases and J by 2 bases, with 15 bases between the two germline ends. The CDR3 region has the DNA TGTGCCAGCACCCTCCCCTTAGTGACCTACGAGCAGTACTTC. It translates to CASTLPLVTYEQYF.

This clonotype was counted a few times. The V and J genes are TRBV10-3 and TRBJ2-5; 8 positions agree with TRBD1. The CDR3 loop spans 13 amino acids. V lost 5 bases to trimming and J lost 4 bases; unmatched junction nucleotides: 3. The germline V gene encodes CDR1 ENHRY and CDR2 SYGVKD. The CDR3 bases are TGTGCCATCAGTCTAACAGGGGGAGAGACCCAGTACTTC. It translates to CAISLTGGETQYF.

This chain connects TRBV27 to TRBJ2-1; 9 bases line up with TRBD1. Unmatched junction bases numbered 9, after V lost 4 bases and J lost 2 bases. This CDR3 has 17 residues. Germline V gives CDR1 MNHEY, CDR2 SMNVEV (reference sequence). CDR3 residues: CASSWAQGAITYNEQFF. DNA for the CDR3: TGTGCCAGCAGTTGGGCACAGGGGGCAATCACCTACAATGAGCAGTTCTTC.

This clonotype was seen only a few times. The chain recombines TRBV13 with TRBJ2-2; either TRBD1 or TRBD2 may fit D (6 bases each). V was shortened by 6 bases and J by 6 bases, with 8 bases between the two germline ends. Germline lookup yields CDR1 PRHDT and CDR2 FYEKMQ (reference sequence). The CDR3 runs 12 residues. CDR3: CASSRGPGELFF. The CDR3 coding sequence is TGTGCCAGCAGTCGGGGGCCCGGGGAGCTGTTTTTT.

As regards this clonotype: The junction and the germline gene differ at one end; a read error may be behind it. This sequence joins TRBV20-1 and TRBJ1-4, with D possibly TRBD1 on 6 matching bases. The germline gives CDR1 DFQATT, CDR2 SNEGSKA (reference sequence). CDR3 size: 13 residues. The CDR3 DNA is TGCAGTGCCAGAGGGGGACCTAATGAAAAACTGTTTTTT. Translated, it gives CSARGGPNEKLFF.

This clonotype was seen a handful of times. This chain uses TRBV12-3 or TRBV12-4 with TRBJ2-3; 7 bases fit TRBD2. The CDR3 sequence is 15 residues long. Losses at the gene ends were 5 bases for V and 2 bases for J; bases not matched to a gene: 7. This chain's CDR3 is CASSPASGSTDTQYF. CDR3 nucleotides: TGTGCCAGCAGTCCGGCTAGCGGTTCCACAGATACGCAGTATTTT.

In this sample, this clonotype turned up a few times. The chain has TRBV2 and TRBJ2-7; 11 nucleotides agree with TRBD1. This CDR3 spans 15 amino acids. Germline CDR1 reads SNHLY; CDR2 reads FYNNEI. Trimming took 2 bases from V and 3 from J; bases not matched to a gene: 3. The CDR3 loop is CASSELGQGVYEQYF. CDR3 in DNA: TGTGCCAGCAGTGAATTGGGACAGGGGGTCTACGAGCAGTACTTC.

Only a few counts were recorded for this clonotype. The J gene is TRBJ1-4, the V gene TRBV6-5; 10 nucleotides line up with TRBD1. V was clipped by 0 bases and J by 6 bases; unmatched bases: 1. Germline V gives CDR1 MNHEY, CDR2 SVGAGI. The CDR3 extends over 15 amino acids. The CDR3 spells CASSYSGTGDEKLFF. The CDR3 region has the DNA TGTGCCAGCAGTTACTCCGGGACAGGGGATGAAAAACTGTTTTTT.

This clonotype showed up just a few times. The rearrangement links TRBV29-1 to TRBJ2-7; D remains unclear. Germline-derived CDR1 and CDR2 are SQVTM and ANQGSEA. This CDR3 comprises 12 residues. V shed 2 bases and J shed 2 bases, with 7 bases lying between them. CDR3 sequence reads: CSVETPTYEQYF. The CDR3 DNA is TGCAGCGTTGAAACCCCAACCTACGAGCAGTACTTC.

This clonotype was found a few times. The V call is TRBV7-9, the J call TRBJ2-1; D might be TRBD1 (6 bases). Trimming took 5 bases from V and 7 from J, leaving 12 bases between them. The CDR3 contains 13 residues. Germline-derived CDR1 and CDR2 are SEHNR and FQNEAQ (reference sequence). The CDR3 coding sequence is TGTGCCAGCAGCATTTACAGGGAGAATGAGCAGTTCTTC. It specifies CASSIYRENEQFF.

The V call is TRBV9, the J call TRBJ2-3; D remains ambiguous. The CDR3 consists of 14 residues. Trimming stripped 2 bases from V and 5 bases from J, with 12 bases between. CDR1 is SGDLS and CDR2 is YYNGEE in the germline V gene. CDR3 nucleotide sequence: TGTGCCAGCAGCGTCAGCTTGACCGAAGATACGCAGTATTTT. Protein: CASSVSLTEDTQYF.

This chain joins TRBV5-1 and TRBJ1-5; no reliable D call. Trimming left V 0 bases short and J 4 bases short, with 11 bases between. The CDR3 covers 15 residues. In germline, CDR1 is SGHRS, CDR2 YFSETQ. This chain's CDR3 is CASSLGSGINQPQHF. The CDR3, as DNA: TGCGCCAGCAGCTTGGGATCGGGTATAAATCAGCCCCAGCATTTT.

This chain connects TRBV3-1 to TRBJ2-7; a possible D gene is TRBD2 (6 bases). V was shortened by 4 bases and J by 6 bases, with 16 bases between the two germline ends. The CDR3 sequence is 14 residues long. The germline gives CDR1 LGHDT, CDR2 YNNKEL (reference sequence). The CDR3 loop reads CASSPGGSPCEQYF. The CDR3 coding sequence is TGTGCCAGCAGCCCCGGGGGAAGTCCTTGCGAGCAGTACTTC.

The chain has TRBV7-9 and TRBJ1-1; TRBD1 matches at 9 bases. With V trimmed by 1 base and J by 11 bases, 8 bases remained unmatched. CDR1 is SEHNR, CDR2 FQNEAQ, per germline (reference sequence). This CDR3 is built from 14 residues. The CDR3 reads CASSLEGQGPAAFF. The CDR3 DNA sequence: TGTGCCAGCAGCTTAGAGGGACAGGGCCCCGCGGCTTTCTTT.

The chain couples TRBV18 to TRBJ1-2; no firm D call. The CDR3 spans 15 residues. Per germline, CDR1 KGHSH and CDR2 LQKENI. V was trimmed by 2 bases and J by 0 bases, leaving 10 bases between them. Here the CDR3 reads CASSPSSEANYGYTF. As DNA, the CDR3 is TGTGCCAGCTCACCATCGTCAGAAGCTAACTATGGCTACACCTTC.

This clonotype has a handful of counts. As DNA, the CDR3 is TGTGCCAGCAGCTTATTGGGGGGCACAGATACGCAGTATTTT. Its protein is CASSLLGGTDTQYF. The chain has TRBV7-9 and TRBJ2-3; D may match TRBD1 or TRBD2 (5 bases each). Germline values: CDR1 SEHNR, CDR2 FQNEAQ (reference sequence). The CDR3 has 14 residues. V was cut by 2 bases and J by 1 base, with 7 bases left in between.

This clonotype showed up just a few times. The J gene is TRBJ2-3, the V gene TRBV7-8; D unclear. With 6 bases removed from V and 2 bases from J, the gap between germline ends came to 15 bases. Germline V gene data show CDR1 as SGHVS and CDR2 as FQNEAQ. The CDR3 spans 15 residues. The chain's CDR3 is CASSNTRVHTDTQYF. The CDR3 DNA reads as TGTGCCAGCAGTAACACAAGGGTCCACACAGATACGCAGTATTTT.